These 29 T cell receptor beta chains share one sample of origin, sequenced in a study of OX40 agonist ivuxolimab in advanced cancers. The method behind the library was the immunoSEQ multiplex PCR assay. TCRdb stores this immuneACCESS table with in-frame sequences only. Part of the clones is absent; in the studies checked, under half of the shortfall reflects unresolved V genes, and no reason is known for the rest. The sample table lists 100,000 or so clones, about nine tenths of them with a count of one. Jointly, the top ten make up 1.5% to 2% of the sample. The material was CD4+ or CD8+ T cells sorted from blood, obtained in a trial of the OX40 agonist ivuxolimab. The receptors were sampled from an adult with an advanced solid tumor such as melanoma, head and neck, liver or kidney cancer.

DNA of the CDR3: TGTGCCAGCAGCTTCTGGACAGGCAACACCGGGGAGCTGTTTTTT. It yields the protein CASSFWTGNTGELFF. V and J are TRBV11-2 and TRBJ2-2, with 7 bases aligning to TRBD1. Per the germline V gene, CDR1 is SGHAT and CDR2 is FQNNGV. After removal of 3 bases from V and 2 bases from J, the junction contained 3 bases not matched to a gene. This CDR3 region has 15 residues.

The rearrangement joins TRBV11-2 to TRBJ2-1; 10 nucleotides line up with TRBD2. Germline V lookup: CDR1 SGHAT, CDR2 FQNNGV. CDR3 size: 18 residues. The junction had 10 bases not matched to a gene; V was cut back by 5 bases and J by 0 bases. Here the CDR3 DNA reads TGTGCCAGCAGCCCCGTGTCGGCTAGCGGGAGCTCCTACAATGAGCAGTTCTTC. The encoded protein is CASSPVSASGSSYNEQFF.

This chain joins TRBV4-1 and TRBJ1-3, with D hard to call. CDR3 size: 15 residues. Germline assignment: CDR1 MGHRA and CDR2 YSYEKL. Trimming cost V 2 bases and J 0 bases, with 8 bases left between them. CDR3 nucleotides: TGCGCCAGCAGCCAACCGGCAGCCTCTGGAAACACCATATATTTT. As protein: CASSQPAASGNTIYF.

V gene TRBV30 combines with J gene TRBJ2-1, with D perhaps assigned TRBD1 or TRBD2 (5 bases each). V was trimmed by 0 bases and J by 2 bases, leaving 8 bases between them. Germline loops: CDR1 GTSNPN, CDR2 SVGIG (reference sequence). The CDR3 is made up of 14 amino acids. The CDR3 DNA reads TGTGCCTGGAGTGTTCCGGGGCCCTACAATGAGCAGTTCTTC. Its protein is CAWSVPGPYNEQFF. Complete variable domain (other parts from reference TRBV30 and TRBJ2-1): SQTIHQWPATLVQPVGSPLSLECTVEGTSNPNLYWYRQAAGRGLQLLFYSVGIGQISSEVPQNLSASRPQDRQFILSSKKLLLSDSGFYLCAWSVPGPYNEQFFGPGTRLTVL.

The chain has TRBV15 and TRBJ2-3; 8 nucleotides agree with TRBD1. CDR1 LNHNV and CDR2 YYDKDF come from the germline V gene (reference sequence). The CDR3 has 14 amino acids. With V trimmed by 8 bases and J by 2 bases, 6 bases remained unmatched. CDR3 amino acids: CATARDRLTDTQYF. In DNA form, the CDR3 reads TGTGCCACCGCCCGGGACAGGCTCACAGATACGCAGTATTTT.

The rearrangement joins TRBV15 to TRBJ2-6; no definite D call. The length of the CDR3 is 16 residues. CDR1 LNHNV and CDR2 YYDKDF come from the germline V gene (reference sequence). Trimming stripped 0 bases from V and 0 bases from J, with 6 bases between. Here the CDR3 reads CATSRERISGANVLTF. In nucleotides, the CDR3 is TGTGCCACCAGCAGAGAGAGGATCTCTGGGGCCAACGTCCTGACTTTC.

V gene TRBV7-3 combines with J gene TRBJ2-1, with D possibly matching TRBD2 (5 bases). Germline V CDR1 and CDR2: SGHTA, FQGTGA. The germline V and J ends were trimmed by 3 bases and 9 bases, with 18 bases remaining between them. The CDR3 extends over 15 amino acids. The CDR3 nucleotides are TGTGCCAGCAGCTTTCGTCTTTCCGGGATCAGTGAGCAGTTCTTC. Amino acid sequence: CASSFRLSGISEQFF.

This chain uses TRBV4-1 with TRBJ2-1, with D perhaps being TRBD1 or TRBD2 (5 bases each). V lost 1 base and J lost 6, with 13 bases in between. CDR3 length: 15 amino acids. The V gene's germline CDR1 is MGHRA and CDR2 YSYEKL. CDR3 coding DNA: TGCGCCAGCAGCCAAGTATTCCGGGACGCCAATGAGCAGTTCTTC. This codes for CASSQVFRDANEQFF.

The CDR3 region is CASSLEWDRGYEQYF. CDR3 nucleotide sequence: TGTGCCAGCAGCTTAGAATGGGACAGGGGCTACGAGCAGTACTTC. The genes are TRBV7-2 and TRBJ2-7; 10 bases align to TRBD1. Germline V lookup: CDR1 SGHTA, CDR2 FQGNSA. The CDR3 is 15 amino acids. V was pared by 1 base and J by 3 bases, with 3 bases of the junction left unmatched.

The CDR3 nucleotides read TGCGCCAGCAGCCCGGGACCGTCCTCTAACGAGCAGTACTTC. It translates to CASSPGPSSNEQYF. The chain links TRBV5-1 to TRBJ2-7, with D tentatively TRBD1 or TRBD2 (5 bases each). CDR3 size: 14 residues. The germline V gene has CDR1 SGHRS and CDR2 YFSETQ. The V and J ends lost 4 bases and 5 bases respectively, with 16 bases between them.

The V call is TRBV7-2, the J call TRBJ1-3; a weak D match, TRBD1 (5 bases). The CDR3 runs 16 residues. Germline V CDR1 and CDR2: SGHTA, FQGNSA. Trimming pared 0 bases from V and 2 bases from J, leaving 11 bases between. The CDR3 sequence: CASSLAQGRTGNTIYF. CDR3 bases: TGTGCCAGCAGCTTAGCGCAGGGAAGAACTGGAAACACCATATATTTT.

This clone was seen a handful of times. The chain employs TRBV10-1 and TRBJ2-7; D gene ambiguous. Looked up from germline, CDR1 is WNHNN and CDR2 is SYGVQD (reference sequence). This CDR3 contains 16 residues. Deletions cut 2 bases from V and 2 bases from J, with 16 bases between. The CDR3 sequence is CASSEDTSASPYEQYF. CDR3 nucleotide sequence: TGCGCCAGCAGTGAGGATACGAGCGCATCCCCCTACGAGCAGTACTTC.

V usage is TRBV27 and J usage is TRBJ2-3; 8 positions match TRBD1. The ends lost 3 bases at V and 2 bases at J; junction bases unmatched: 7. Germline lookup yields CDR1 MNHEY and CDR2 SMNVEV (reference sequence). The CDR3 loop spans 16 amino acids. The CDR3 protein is CASSFSGTGPTDTQYF. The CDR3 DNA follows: TGTGCCAGCAGTTTCTCCGGGACAGGCCCCACAGATACGCAGTATTTT.

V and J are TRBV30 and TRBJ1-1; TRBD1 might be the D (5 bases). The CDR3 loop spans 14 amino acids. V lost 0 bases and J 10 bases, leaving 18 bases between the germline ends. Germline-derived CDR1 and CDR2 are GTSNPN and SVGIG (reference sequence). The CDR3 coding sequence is TGTGCCTGGAGTGTAGCCCGTTGGGGGGGGAGAGCTTTCTTT. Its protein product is CAWSVARWGGRAFF.

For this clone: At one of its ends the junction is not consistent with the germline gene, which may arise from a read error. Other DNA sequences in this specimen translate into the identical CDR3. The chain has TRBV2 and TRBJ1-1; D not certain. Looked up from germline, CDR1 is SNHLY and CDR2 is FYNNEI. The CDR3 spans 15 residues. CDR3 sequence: CASRTPGRTNTEAFF. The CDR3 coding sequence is TGTGCCAGCAGGACTCCTGGAAGGACGAACACTGAAGCCTTCTTT.

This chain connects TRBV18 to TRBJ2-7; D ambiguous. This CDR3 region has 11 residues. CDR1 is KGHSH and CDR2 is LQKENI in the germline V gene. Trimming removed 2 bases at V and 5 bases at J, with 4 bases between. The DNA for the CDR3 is TGTGCCAGCTCACCAGGCCACGAGCAGTACTTC. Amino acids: CASSPGHEQYF. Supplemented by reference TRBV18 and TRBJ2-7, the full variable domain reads NAGVMQNPRHLVRRRGQEARLRCSPMKGHSHVYWYRQLPEEGLKFMVYLQKENIIDESGMPKERFSAEFPKEGPSILRIQQVVRGDSAAYFCASSPGHEQYFGPGTRLTVT.

DNA for the CDR3: TGTGCCAGTAGTATAGCGGCCGGACAGACGAACACCGGGGAGCTGTTTTTT. This sequence encodes CASSIAAGQTNTGELFF. The chain is built from TRBV19 and TRBJ2-2; a weak D match, TRBD1 (6 bases). Looked up from germline, CDR1 is LNHDA and CDR2 is SQIVND (reference sequence). This CDR3 has 17 amino acids. Trimming cost V 1 base and J 0 bases, with 12 bases left between them. The full variable domain, its missing parts supplied by reference TRBV19 and TRBJ2-2, is DGGITQSPKYLFRKEGQNVTLSCEQNLNHDAMYWYRQDPGQGLRLIYYSQIVNDFQKGDIAEGYSVSREKKESFPLTVTSAQKNPTAFYLCASSIAAGQTNTGELFFGEGSRLTVL.

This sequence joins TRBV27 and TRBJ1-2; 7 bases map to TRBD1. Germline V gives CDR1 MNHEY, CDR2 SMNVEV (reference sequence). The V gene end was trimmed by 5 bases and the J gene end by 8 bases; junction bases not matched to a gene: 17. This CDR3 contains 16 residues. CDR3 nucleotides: TGTGCCAGCAGTCCACGAAACAGGGGCGGGCTAAACGGCTACACCTTC. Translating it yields CASSPRNRGGLNGYTF.

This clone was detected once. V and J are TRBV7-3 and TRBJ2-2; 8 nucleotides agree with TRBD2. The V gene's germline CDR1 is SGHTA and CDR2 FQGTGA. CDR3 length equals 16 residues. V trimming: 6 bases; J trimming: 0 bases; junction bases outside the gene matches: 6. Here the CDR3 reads CASSSSGGANTGELFF. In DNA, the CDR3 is TGTGCCAGCAGTTCGAGCGGGGGCGCGAACACCGGGGAGCTGTTTTTT. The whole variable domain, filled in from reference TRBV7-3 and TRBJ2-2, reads GAGVSQTPSNKVTEKGKYVELRCDPISGHTALYWYRQSLGQGPEFLIYFQGTGAADDSGLPNDRFFAVRPEGSVSTLKIQRTERGDSAVYLCASSSSGGANTGELFFGEGSRLTVL.

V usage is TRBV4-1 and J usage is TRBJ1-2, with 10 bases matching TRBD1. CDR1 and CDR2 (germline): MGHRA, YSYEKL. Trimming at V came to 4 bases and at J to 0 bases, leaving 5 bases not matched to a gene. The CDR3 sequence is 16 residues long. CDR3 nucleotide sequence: TGCGCCAGCAGCCTTGGACAGGGGGTTTCTAACTATGGCTACACCTTC. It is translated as CASSLGQGVSNYGYTF.

CDR3 coding DNA: TGCGCCAGCAGCTTGGGTAATGTCATGGGGGGAGATACGCAGTATTTT. Translated, it gives CASSLGNVMGGDTQYF. This chain uses TRBV5-1 with TRBJ2-3; D might be TRBD2 (6 bases). Germline V gene sequence: CDR1 SGHRS, CDR2 YFSETQ. Trimming shortened V by 0 bases and J by 5 bases, and 16 bases separated the two germline ends. This CDR3 has 16 amino acids.

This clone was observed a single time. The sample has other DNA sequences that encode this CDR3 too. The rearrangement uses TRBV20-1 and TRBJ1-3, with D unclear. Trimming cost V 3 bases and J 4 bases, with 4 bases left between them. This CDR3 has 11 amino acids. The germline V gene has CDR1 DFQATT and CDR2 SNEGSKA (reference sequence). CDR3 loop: CSASSGNTIYF. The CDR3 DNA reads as TGCAGTGCTAGCTCCGGAAACACCATATATTTT.

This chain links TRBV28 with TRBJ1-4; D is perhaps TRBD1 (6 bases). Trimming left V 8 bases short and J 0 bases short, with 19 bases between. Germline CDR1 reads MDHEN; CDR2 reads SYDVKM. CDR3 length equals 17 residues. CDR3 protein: CASGLYLQGSTNEKLFF. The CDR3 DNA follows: TGTGCCAGCGGATTATACTTACAGGGTTCAACTAATGAAAAACTGTTTTTT.

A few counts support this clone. CDR3 sequence (DNA): TGTGCCAGCAGCTTGACAGGTCAGAATGAAAAACTGTTTTTT. Encoded protein: CASSLTGQNEKLFF. This sequence joins TRBV5-5 and TRBJ1-4, with a possible D match to TRBD1 (5 bases). The CDR3 has 14 amino acids. Germline CDR1 is SGHKS and CDR2 is YYEKEE (reference sequence). The V and J ends lost 1 base and 5 bases respectively, with 9 bases between them.

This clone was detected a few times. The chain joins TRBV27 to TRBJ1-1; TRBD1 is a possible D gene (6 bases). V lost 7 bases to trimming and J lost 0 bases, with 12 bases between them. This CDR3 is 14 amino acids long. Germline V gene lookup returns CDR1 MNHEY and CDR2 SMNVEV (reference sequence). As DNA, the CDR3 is TGTGCCAGCATGACAGGCATCATGAACACTGAAGCTTTCTTT. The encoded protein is CASMTGIMNTEAFF.

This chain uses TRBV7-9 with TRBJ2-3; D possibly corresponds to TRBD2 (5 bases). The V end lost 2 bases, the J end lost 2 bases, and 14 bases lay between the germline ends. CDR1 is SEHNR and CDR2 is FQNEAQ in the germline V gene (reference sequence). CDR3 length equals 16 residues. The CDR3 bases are TGTGCCAGCAGCTTATCGCGTCGGGAACCCACAGATACGCAGTATTTT. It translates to CASSLSRREPTDTQYF.

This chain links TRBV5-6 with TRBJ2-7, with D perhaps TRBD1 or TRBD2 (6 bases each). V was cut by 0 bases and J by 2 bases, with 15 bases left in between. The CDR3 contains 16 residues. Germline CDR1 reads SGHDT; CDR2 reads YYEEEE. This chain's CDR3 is CASSLDVGGQTYEQYF. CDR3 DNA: TGTGCCAGCAGCTTGGATGTAGGGGGGCAGACCTACGAGCAGTACTTC.

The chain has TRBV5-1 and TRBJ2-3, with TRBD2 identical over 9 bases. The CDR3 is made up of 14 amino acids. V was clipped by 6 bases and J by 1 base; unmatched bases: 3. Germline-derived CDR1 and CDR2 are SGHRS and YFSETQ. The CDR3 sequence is CASKASGGTDTQYF. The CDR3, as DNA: TGCGCCAGCAAGGCTAGCGGGGGCACAGATACGCAGTATTTT. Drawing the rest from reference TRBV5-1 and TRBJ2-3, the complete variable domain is KAGVTQTPRYLIKTRGQQVTLSCSPISGHRSVSWYQQTPGQGLQFLFEYFSETQRNKGNFPGRFSGRQFSNSRSEMNVSTLELGDSALYLCASKASGGTDTQYFGPGTRLTVL.

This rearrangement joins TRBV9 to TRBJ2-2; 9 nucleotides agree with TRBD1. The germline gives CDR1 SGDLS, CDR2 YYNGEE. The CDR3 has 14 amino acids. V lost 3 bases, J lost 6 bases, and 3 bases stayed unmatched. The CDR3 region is CASSDDRGSGELFF. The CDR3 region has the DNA TGTGCCAGCAGCGACGACAGGGGGTCCGGGGAGCTGTTTTTT.